This T cell receptor beta chain was recorded in a study of T-cell reconstitution after alpha-beta-depleted transplantation in children. Study-wide findings and caveats: It was reported that alpha-beta T cells came from several hundred expanded graft clones (about two months after transplant). Fresh T-cell production supplied most of the T-cell counts and diversity seen one year after transplant. The study traced high day-60 TCRbeta diversity in some patients to surviving recipient T cells and thymic progenitors.

During its preparation, the TCRbeta library received unique molecular identifiers. TCRdb reprocessed the PCR reads via MiXCR and lists one record per CDR3 protein. The repertoire holds 700,000 to 950,000 distinct CDR3 sequences, with approximately 15% as singletons. A word on this clonotype: The antigen is unknown.

V dropped 8 bases and J dropped 5 bases, with 14 bases sitting between them. The CDR3 totals 13 residues. The clonotype was recovered from a male patient aged 5 to 17 who had a stem cell transplant for acute lymphoblastic leukemia, so the T cells may come from the graft donor. The chain uses TRBV12-3 or TRBV12-4 and TRBJ2-3; D might be TRBD2 (5 bases). The material was PBMCs, mostly from graft donor cells, obtained 360 days after TCRalphabeta/CD19-depleted stem cell transplant. CDR3 loop: CASSRGSLDTQYF. CDR3 nucleotides: TGTGCCAGCTCCCGCGGGTCTCTAGATACGCAGTATTTT.